This T cell receptor beta chain emerged from a study of vaccination and CD4 T cells after COVID-19. As concerns this clonotype: Its target is not known.

The CDR3 runs 15 residues. The V segment lost 4 bases and the J segment 5 bases; nucleotides outside the gene matches: 9. Per germline, CDR1 MNHEY and CDR2 SVGEGT. Cultured CD4+ T cell DNA underwent sequencing with the Oncomine TCR Beta short-read assay. Scientists extracted genomic DNA from CD4+ T cells grown in culture. TCRdb reprocessed the PCR reads with MiXCR, giving one entry per CDR3 protein. The data contain about 22,000 distinct CDR3 sequences, around half of them seen just once; the ten biggest clones take up roughly 10%. Study-level points and caveats: Spike mono-reactivity held for 304 of 307 vaccine-specific clones in convalescent patients. No early post-infection timepoints were studied, and convalescent patients studied were relatively few.

Treatment reported: roughly ten-day PBMC culture with coronavirus spike peptide pools or control peptides (ViraFEST assay). ViraFEST grew antigen-specific T cells using peptide pools, then sequenced TCRs. The sequence was collected from a human donor who had recovered from COVID-19. The genes are TRBV6-2 or TRBV6-3 and TRBJ2-5, with 8 bases aligning to TRBD2. Sequences were obtained from CD4+ T cells from blood, cultured in vitro. CDR3 region: CASSSPGTSFETQYF. The CDR3 nucleotides are TGTGCCAGCAGTTCCCCCGGGACTAGTTTTGAGACCCAGTACTTC.